The rows below give T cell receptor beta chains drawn from one sample of a study of molecular identifiers for immune sequencing clone quantification. TCRdb reprocessed the PCR reads with MiXCR, giving one entry per CDR3 protein. Counted here are about 9,800 distinct CDR3 sequences, roughly a fifth occurring once; the ten biggest clones make up 1.1% to 1.5%. The sample was naive CD8+ T cells from blood, with Jurkat cell RNA spiked in. Every receptor here comes from a human donor in good health. Some libraries in this study had Jurkat cell RNA spiked in. The CDR3 runs from the conserved cysteine through the conserved F or W. A D gene is named only where the DNA matches it firmly. Rows may omit the clone size; those that give it use once, few, many or a size class.

J gene: TRBJ2-7
V gene: TRBV5-4
clone size: few
D gene: TRBD1
CDR3 protein: CASSPTGGENEQYF
CDR3 DNA: TGTGCCAGCAGCCCGACAGGGGGCGAGAACGAGCAGTACTTC

J gene: TRBJ2-3
V gene: TRBV7-8
clone size: -
D gene: -
CDR3 protein: CASSLGVTDTQYF
CDR3 DNA: TGTGCCAGCAGCTTGGGTGTCACAGATACGCAGTATTTT

J gene: TRBJ2-5
V gene: TRBV5-6
clone size: many
D gene: TRBD1
CDR3 protein: CASNTEGQEETQYF
CDR3 DNA: TGTGCCAGCAATACTGAGGGACAGGAAGAGACCCAGTACTTC

J gene: TRBJ1-1
V gene: TRBV20-1
clone size: medium-sized
D gene: TRBD1
CDR3 protein: CSAGGPGQMNTEAFF
CDR3 DNA: TGCAGTGCTGGGGGGCCGGGACAGATGAACACTGAAGCTTTCTTT

J gene: TRBJ2-7
V gene: TRBV5-4
clone size: many
D gene: -
CDR3 protein: CASSLAVGLKSYEQYF
CDR3 DNA: TGTGCCAGCAGCTTGGCTGTGGGGCTGAAGTCCTACGAGCAGTACTTC

J gene: TRBJ2-7
V gene: TRBV7-9
clone size: medium-sized
D gene: -
CDR3 protein: CASSPTGAASYEQYF
CDR3 DNA: TGTGCCAGCAGCCCCACCGGGGCCGCCAGCTACGAGCAGTACTTC

J gene: TRBJ2-3
V gene: TRBV7-2
clone size: medium-sized
D gene: TRBD1
CDR3 protein: CASSLDRGGDTQYF
CDR3 DNA: TGTGCCAGCAGCTTGGACAGGGGCGGAGATACGCAGTATTTT

J gene: TRBJ2-7
V gene: TRBV4-3
clone size: many
D gene: TRBD2
CDR3 protein: CASSQDRIAGDDYEQYF
CDR3 DNA: TGCGCCAGCAGCCAAGATCGAATAGCGGGAGACGACTACGAGCAGTACTTC

J gene: TRBJ2-1
V gene: TRBV13
clone size: medium-sized
D gene: -
CDR3 protein: CASSLGGRNNEQFF
CDR3 DNA: TGTGCCAGCAGCTTGGGAGGACGAAACAATGAGCAGTTCTTC

J gene: TRBJ2-3
V gene: TRBV14
clone size: medium-sized
D gene: -
CDR3 protein: CASSHEPPATGTQYF
CDR3 DNA: TGTGCCAGCAGCCACGAACCACCCGCCACGGGTACGCAGTATTTT

J gene: TRBJ2-5
V gene: TRBV7-9
clone size: medium-sized
D gene: -
CDR3 protein: CASSHSPETQYF
CDR3 DNA: TGTGCCAGCAGCCATTCACCAGAGACCCAGTACTTC

J gene: TRBJ1-1
V gene: TRBV7-2
clone size: -
D gene: -
CDR3 protein: CASSLALTMNTEAFF
CDR3 DNA: TGTGCCAGCAGCTTAGCACTGACCATGAACACTGAAGCTTTCTTT

J gene: TRBJ2-5
V gene: TRBV20-1
clone size: many
D gene: -
CDR3 protein: CSARDRRRNTEYGKETQYF
CDR3 DNA: TGCAGTGCTAGAGATCGACGAAGGAACACGGAGTACGGGAAAGAGACCCAGTACTTC

J gene: TRBJ2-1
V gene: TRBV27
clone size: many
D gene: -
CDR3 protein: CASSLGSERAYNEQFF
CDR3 DNA: TGTGCCAGCAGTTTAGGAAGCGAAAGGGCCTACAATGAGCAGTTCTTC

J gene: TRBJ1-2
V gene: TRBV19
clone size: many
D gene: -
CDR3 protein: CASSSGGTGYTF
CDR3 DNA: TGTGCCAGTAGTTCCGGGGGAACGGGCTACACCTTC

J gene: TRBJ1-5
V gene: TRBV4-3
clone size: -
D gene: -
CDR3 protein: CASSQGRGAQPQHF
CDR3 DNA: TGCGCCAGCAGCCAAGGACGAGGGGCTCAGCCCCAACATTTT